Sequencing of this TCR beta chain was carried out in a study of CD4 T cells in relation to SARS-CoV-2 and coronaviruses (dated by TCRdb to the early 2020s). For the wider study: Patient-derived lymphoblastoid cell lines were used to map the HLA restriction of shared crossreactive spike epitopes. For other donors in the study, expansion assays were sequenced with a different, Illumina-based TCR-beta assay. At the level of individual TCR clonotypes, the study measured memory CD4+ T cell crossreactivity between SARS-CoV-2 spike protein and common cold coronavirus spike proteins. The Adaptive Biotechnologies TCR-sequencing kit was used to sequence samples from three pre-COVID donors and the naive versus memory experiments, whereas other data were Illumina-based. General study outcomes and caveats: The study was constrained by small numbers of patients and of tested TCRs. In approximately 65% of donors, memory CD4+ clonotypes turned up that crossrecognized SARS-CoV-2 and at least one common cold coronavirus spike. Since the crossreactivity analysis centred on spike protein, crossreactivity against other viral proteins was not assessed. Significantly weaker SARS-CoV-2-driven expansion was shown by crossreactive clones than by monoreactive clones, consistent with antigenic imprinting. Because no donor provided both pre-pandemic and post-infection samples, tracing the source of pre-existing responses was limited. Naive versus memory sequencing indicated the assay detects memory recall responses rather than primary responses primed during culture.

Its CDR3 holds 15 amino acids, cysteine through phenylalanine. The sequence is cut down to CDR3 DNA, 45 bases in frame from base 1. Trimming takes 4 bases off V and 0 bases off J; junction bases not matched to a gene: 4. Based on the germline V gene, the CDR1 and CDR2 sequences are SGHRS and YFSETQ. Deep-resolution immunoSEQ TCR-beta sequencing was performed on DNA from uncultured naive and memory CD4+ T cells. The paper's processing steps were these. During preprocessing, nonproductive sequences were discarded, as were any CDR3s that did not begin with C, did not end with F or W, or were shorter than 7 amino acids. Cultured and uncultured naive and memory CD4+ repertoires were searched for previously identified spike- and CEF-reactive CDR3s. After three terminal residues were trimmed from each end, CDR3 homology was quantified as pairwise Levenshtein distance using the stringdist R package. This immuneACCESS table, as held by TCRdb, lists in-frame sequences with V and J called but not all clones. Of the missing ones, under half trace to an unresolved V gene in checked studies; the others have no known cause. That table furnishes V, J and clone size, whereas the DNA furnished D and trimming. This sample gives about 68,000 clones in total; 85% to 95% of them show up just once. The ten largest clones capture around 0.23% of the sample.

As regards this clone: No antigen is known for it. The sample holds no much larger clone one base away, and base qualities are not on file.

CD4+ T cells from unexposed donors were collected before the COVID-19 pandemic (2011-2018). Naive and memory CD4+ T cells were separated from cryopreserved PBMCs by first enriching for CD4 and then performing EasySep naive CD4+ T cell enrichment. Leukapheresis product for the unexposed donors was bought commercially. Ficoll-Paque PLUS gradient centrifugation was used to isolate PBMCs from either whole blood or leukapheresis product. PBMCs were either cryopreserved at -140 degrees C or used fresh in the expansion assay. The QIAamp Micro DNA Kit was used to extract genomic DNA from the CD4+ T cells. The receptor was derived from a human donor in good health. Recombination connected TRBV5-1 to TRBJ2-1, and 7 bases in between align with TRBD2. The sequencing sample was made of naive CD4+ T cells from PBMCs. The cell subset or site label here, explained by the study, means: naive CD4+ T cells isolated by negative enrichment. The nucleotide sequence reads TGCGCCAGCAGCGGAACTAGCGACTCCTACAATGAGCAGTTCTTC. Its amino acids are CASSGTSDSYNEQFF.